Each of the 31 T cell receptor beta chains below was sequenced from the same sample in a study of post-analysis software for immune sequencing data. Study-level findings and limits: Elevated frequency relative to controls characterized four or five TRBV segments in patients, TRBV5-6, TRBV5-1 and TRBV20-1 among them.

The antigens for these receptors are not known. Researchers reported that TCR beta cDNA libraries carried unique molecular identifiers. TCRdb used MiXCR to reprocess the PCR reads, holding one entry per CDR3 protein. The table lists roughly 540,000 distinct CDR3 sequences, around 34% of them singletons. The sequenced sample consisted of blood. All receptors derive from a girl between 2 and 17 years old with multiple sclerosis.

The gene calls are TRBV7-6 and TRBJ2-7; 8 bases are a match to TRBD2. The CDR3 sequence is 15 residues long. The junction had 9 bases not matched to a gene; V was cut back by 2 bases and J by 6 bases. CDR1 is SGHVS, CDR2 FNYEAQ, per germline. The CDR3 spells CASSLLRASGSEQYF. The CDR3 DNA reads as TGTGCCAGCAGCTTATTGAGGGCTAGCGGGTCCGAGCAGTACTTC.

This clonotype turned up a few times. CDR3 nucleotide sequence: TGTGCCAGCAGTGCCACGAGGGTCAGCTCCTACGAGCAGTACTTC. Translating it yields CASSATRVSSYEQYF. The V and J genes are TRBV12-3 or TRBV12-4 and TRBJ2-7; a possible D gene is TRBD2 (5 bases). The germline V and J ends were trimmed by 5 bases and 0 bases, with 14 bases remaining between them. The CDR3 has 15 amino acids.

This clonotype was detected a few times. This rearrangement joins TRBV29-1 to TRBJ1-2; the D is unclear. CDR3 length: 12 amino acids. The germline V and J ends were trimmed by 2 bases and 4 bases, with 8 bases remaining between them. Germline CDR1 SQVTM, CDR2 ANQGSEA. The CDR3 loop reads CSVENGSYGYTF. The CDR3 bases are TGCAGCGTTGAAAATGGTTCCTATGGCTACACCTTC.

The chain uses TRBV28 and TRBJ1-2, with no clear D. The CDR3 loop spans 13 amino acids. The V and J ends lost 8 bases and 1 base respectively, with 11 bases between them. Germline lookup yields CDR1 MDHEN and CDR2 SYDVKM. In nucleotides, the CDR3 is TGTGCCAGCGTCCCGGCGGTTAACTATGGCTACACCTTC. Protein: CASVPAVNYGYTF.

This clonotype was detected a few times. CDR3 in DNA: TGTGCCAGCGGGGACAGGGGGCATCAGCCCCAGCATTTT. It translates to CASGDRGHQPQHF. The V and J genes are TRBV12-3 or TRBV12-4 and TRBJ1-5, with TRBD1 matching over 12 bases. CDR3 length equals 13 residues. Trimming took 8 bases from V and 5 from J; bases not matched to a gene: 1.

The chain is built from TRBV20-1 and TRBJ2-1, with 14 bases that match TRBD2. CDR3 length: 16 residues. Germline loops: CDR1 DFQATT, CDR2 SNEGSKA (reference sequence). Trimming at V came to 6 bases and at J to 0 bases, leaving 4 bases not matched to a gene. As DNA, the CDR3 is TGCAGTGCCAGACTAGCGGGGGGGAGCTCCTACAATGAGCAGTTCTTC. Its protein product is CSARLAGGSSYNEQFF.

V and J are TRBV6-1 and TRBJ2-4, with D possibly matching TRBD1 (6 bases). The better agreement between TRBJ2-7 and the DNA end casts doubt on the J call. CDR1 and CDR2 (germline): MNHNS, SASEGT. This CDR3 comprises 14 residues. The CDR3 sequence: CASSEDGQPYEQYF. CDR3 in DNA: TGTGCCAGCAGTGAAGATGGACAGCCTTACGAGCAGTACTTC.

The genes are TRBV7-6 and TRBJ2-7; perhaps D is TRBD1 or TRBD2 (5 bases each). CDR1 and CDR2 from the germline V gene are SGHVS and FNYEAQ. The CDR3 covers 16 residues. Between the trimmed V and J ends, which lost 0 bases and 4 bases, there was a span of 16 bases. CDR3 protein: CASSLALGVLSYEQYF. Here the CDR3 DNA reads TGTGCCAGCAGCTTAGCTTTGGGGGTTTTGTCGTACGAGCAGTACTTC.

This chain uses TRBV28 with TRBJ1-2; weak D call: TRBD1 (5 bases). CDR3 size: 13 residues. CDR1 and CDR2 from the germline V gene are MDHEN and SYDVKM. V was cut by 2 bases and J by 8 bases, with 12 bases left in between. The CDR3 is CASSLQGVEGYTF. The CDR3 region has the DNA TGTGCCAGCAGTTTACAGGGTGTAGAAGGCTACACCTTC.

This clonotype turned up a few times. V is TRBV10-3 and J is TRBJ2-3; 8 nucleotides match TRBD1. CDR3 length equals 13 residues. V shed 10 bases, J shed 5 bases, and the junction held 8 bases outside the gene matches. Germline CDR1 ENHRY, CDR2 SYGVKD. Here the CDR3 DNA reads TGTGCCACAGCGACAGGGGTGAGAGATACGCAGTATTTT. Its translation: CATATGVRDTQYF.

V gene TRBV2 combines with J gene TRBJ2-5; weak D call: TRBD1 (7 bases). The CDR3 runs 14 residues. Germline CDR1 SNHLY, CDR2 FYNNEI. V lost 6 bases and J lost 4, with 15 bases in between. The CDR3 is CASRESGGLETQYF. The CDR3 coding sequence is TGTGCCAGCAGGGAATCAGGGGGGCTAGAGACCCAGTACTTC.

The J gene is TRBJ2-2, the V gene TRBV20-1, with a possible D match to TRBD2 (6 bases). Germline V gene lookup returns CDR1 DFQATT and CDR2 SNEGSKA (reference sequence). The CDR3 runs to 16 residues. The V end lost 4 bases, the J end lost 0 bases, and 15 bases lay between the germline ends. The DNA of the CDR3 is TGCAGTGCTAATCCTGTGACGGGGGCGAACACCGGGGAGCTGTTTTTT. Encoded protein: CSANPVTGANTGELFF.

The chain has TRBV28 and TRBJ2-7, with D perhaps TRBD1 or TRBD2 (5 bases each). V lost 1 base and J 4 bases, leaving 14 bases between the germline ends. The CDR3 length is 15 residues. Germline loops: CDR1 MDHEN, CDR2 SYDVKM. CDR3 amino acids: CASSLFGAGGYEQYF. Here the CDR3 DNA reads TGTGCCAGCAGTTTATTTGGGGCTGGCGGGTACGAGCAGTACTTC.

The gene calls are TRBV20-1 and TRBJ2-5, with 8 bases lining up with TRBD2. Germline CDR1 reads DFQATT; CDR2 reads SNEGSKA (reference sequence). The CDR3 runs to 16 residues. V was pared by 0 bases and J by 7 bases, with 13 bases of the junction left unmatched. CDR3 DNA: TGCAGTGCTAGAGAGGGGGCGGGACTAGGGGCCGGGACCCAGTACTTC. Translated, it gives CSAREGAGLGAGTQYF.

About this clonotype itself: A single base separates this from a much larger clone, so it may be a read error. The gene calls are TRBV5-1 and TRBJ2-5, with D perhaps TRBD2 (5 bases). The CDR3 loop spans 13 amino acids. The V gene's germline CDR1 is SGHRS and CDR2 YFSETQ. CDR3 DNA sequence: TGCGCCAACAGCTTTGGAGGAGGAGAGACCCAGTACTTC. It codes for CANSFGGGETQYF.

This chain connects TRBV5-1 to TRBJ1-1, with TRBD1 as a possible D gene (5 bases). Germline values: CDR1 SGHRS, CDR2 YFSETQ. Trimming pared 1 base from V and 6 bases from J, leaving 13 bases between. CDR3 length: 14 amino acids. The CDR3 region has the DNA TGCGCCAGCAGCTTGATTGGGGGAGGAGCTGAAGCTTTCTTT. This gives the protein CASSLIGGGAEAFF. The full variable domain, its missing parts supplied by reference TRBV5-1 and TRBJ1-1, is KAGVTQTPRYLIKTRGQQVTLSCSPISGHRSVSWYQQTPGQGLQFLFEYFSETQRNKGNFPGRFSGRQFSNSRSEMNVSTLELGDSALYLCASSLIGGGAEAFFGQGTRLTVV.

The rearrangement joins TRBV20-1 to TRBJ1-1, with TRBD1 matching 9 bases. Losses at the gene ends were 6 bases for V and 4 bases for J; bases not matched to a gene: 9. CDR1 DFQATT and CDR2 SNEGSKA come from the germline V gene (reference sequence). The CDR3 is made up of 14 amino acids. CDR3: CSAPNGDRVTEAFF. CDR3 DNA sequence: TGCAGTGCCCCAAATGGGGACAGGGTCACTGAAGCTTTCTTT.

This clonotype was seen more than once but under ten times. CDR3 protein: CASSRDRGDNSPLHF. CDR3 coding DNA: TGTGCCAGTTCCCGGGACAGAGGGGATAATTCACCCCTCCACTTT. The rearrangement links TRBV4-2 to TRBJ1-6; 7 bases map to TRBD1. This CDR3 region has 15 residues. Trimming took 9 bases from V and 5 from J; bases not matched to a gene: 10. Germline V gene data show CDR1 as LGHNA and CDR2 as YNFKEQ.

The J gene is TRBJ1-1, the V gene TRBV5-1, with D perhaps TRBD1 (5 bases). The CDR3 loop spans 14 amino acids. With 4 bases removed from V and 11 bases from J, the gap between germline ends came to 21 bases. Germline CDR1 and CDR2: SGHRS and YFSETQ. The DNA for the CDR3 is TGCGCCAGCAGCCCCGGGACGGAACTCCTACAGGCTTTCTTT. Amino acid sequence: CASSPGTELLQAFF.

This clonotype was counted ten times or more. This chain connects TRBV6-5 to TRBJ1-6, with TRBD1 as a possible D gene (5 bases). Germline V gene data show CDR1 as MNHEY and CDR2 as SVGAGI. This CDR3 has 13 residues. Trimming took off 8 bases at V and 8 bases at J, with 13 bases between the two ends. The CDR3: CASGATDHSPLHF. CDR3 bases: TGTGCCAGCGGGGCGACAGATCATTCACCCCTCCACTTT.

This chain links TRBV5-1 with TRBJ2-7, with D possibly matching TRBD1 (6 bases). CDR3 length equals 15 residues. Looked up from germline, CDR1 is SGHRS and CDR2 is YFSETQ. Trimming took off 1 base at V and 3 bases at J, with 14 bases between the two ends. The CDR3 DNA sequence: TGCGCCAGCAGCTTGCTACAGGGAAGGAACTACGAGCAGTACTTC. This codes for CASSLLQGRNYEQYF.

CDR3 in amino acids: CSARASARGYGYTF. The CDR3 bases are TGCAGTGCCCGGGCGTCTGCGAGGGGGTATGGCTACACCTTC. This sequence joins TRBV20-1 and TRBJ1-2; D perhaps matches TRBD1 (6 bases). The V end was cut by 6 bases, the J end by 5 bases, with 19 bases between. CDR1 is DFQATT, CDR2 SNEGSKA, per germline (reference sequence). The CDR3 extends over 14 amino acids.

V usage is TRBV5-1 and J usage is TRBJ2-7; tentative D call: TRBD1 (5 bases). CDR3 length equals 15 residues. V lost 4 bases and J lost 4, with 18 bases in between. CDR1 and CDR2 from the germline V gene are SGHRS and YFSETQ. In nucleotides, the CDR3 is TGCGCCAGCAGCCAACCAGGGCAGGTGAGGTACGAGCAGTACTTC. Protein: CASSQPGQVRYEQYF.

V and J are TRBV9 and TRBJ1-1; D gene uncertain. Germline assignment: CDR1 SGDLS and CDR2 YYNGEE. The V gene lost 0 bases and the J gene lost 0 bases, with 12 bases spanning the gap. The CDR3 length is 16 residues. CDR3 coding DNA: TGTGCCAGCAGCGTAGATCCCGACGGGATGAACACTGAAGCTTTCTTT. Amino acid sequence: CASSVDPDGMNTEAFF.

The chain couples TRBV21-1 to TRBJ2-4. TRBV21-1 corresponds to a pseudogene. This CDR3 contains 17 residues. CDR3 DNA sequence: TGTGCCAGCAGCAAAGAGGTGGACCTACTAGCCAAAAACATTCAGTACTTC. Protein sequence: CASSKEVDLLAKNIQYF.

The chain carries TRBV24-1 and TRBJ2-5; D might be TRBD1 (6 bases). V was shortened by 4 bases and J by 4 bases, with 12 bases between the two germline ends. There are 14 residues in the CDR3. The germline V gene encodes CDR1 KGHDR and CDR2 SFDVKD. CDR3 DNA: TGTGCCACCAGTGACCTCGGACAGTTAGAGACCCAGTACTTC. This gives the protein CATSDLGQLETQYF.

This clonotype was detected once. The gene calls are TRBV20-1 and TRBJ2-7; weak D call: TRBD2 (7 bases). The J call is uncertain, as TRBJ2-5 better fits the DNA end. Germline CDR1 and CDR2: DFQATT and SNEGSKA (reference sequence). This CDR3 comprises 16 residues. The chain's CDR3 is CSANRFLEGGRETQYF. Written as DNA, the CDR3 is TGCAGTGCTAACCGGTTCCTAGAGGGGGGGCGTGAGACCCAGTACTTC.

This clonotype has more than one count but fewer than ten. The chain carries TRBV10-2 and TRBJ2-3, with 12 nucleotides matching TRBD1. Per germline, CDR1 WSHSY and CDR2 SAAADI. The CDR3 has 14 amino acids. V lost 10 bases to trimming and J lost 6 bases; unmatched junction nucleotides: 8. The CDR3 bases are TGCGCCACTACGGGGACAGGGGGCAAGGATACGCAGTATTTT. As protein: CATTGTGGKDTQYF.

J is TRBJ2-1 and V is TRBV12-3 or TRBV12-4; D unresolved. V lost 3 bases and J lost 10, with 7 bases in between. CDR3 length: 11 amino acids. The CDR3 nucleotides are TGTGCCAGCAGTTTTTTATACGAGCAGTTCTTC. Translation gives CASSFLYEQFF.

This chain connects TRBV7-9 to TRBJ1-4, with 8 bases matching TRBD1. CDR1 is SEHNR, CDR2 FQNEAQ, per germline (reference sequence). The CDR3 is 15 amino acids. V gave up 3 bases and J gave up 8 bases; unmatched junction bases: 8. CDR3 DNA: TGTGCCAGCAGCTTCCCGACAGGGGTGCTAGAAAAACTGTTTTTT. Translated, it gives CASSFPTGVLEKLFF. The variable domain in full, with the rest retrieved from reference TRBV7-9 and TRBJ1-4, is DTGVSQNPRHKITKRGQNVTFRCDPISEHNRLYWYRQTLGQGPEFLTYFQNEAQLEKSRLLSDRFSAERPKGSFSTLEIQRTEQGDSAMYLCASSFPTGVLEKLFFGSGTQLSVL.

There are many counts of this clonotype. V and J are TRBV7-2 and TRBJ2-5, with 8 bases that match TRBD2. Germline assignment: CDR1 SGHTA and CDR2 FQGNSA. The CDR3 runs 14 residues. J lost 5 bases, V lost 1 base, and 3 bases had no gene match. CDR3 region: CASSLVGGRETQYF. CDR3 DNA: TGTGCCAGCAGCTTAGTCGGCGGGAGGGAGACCCAGTACTTC.